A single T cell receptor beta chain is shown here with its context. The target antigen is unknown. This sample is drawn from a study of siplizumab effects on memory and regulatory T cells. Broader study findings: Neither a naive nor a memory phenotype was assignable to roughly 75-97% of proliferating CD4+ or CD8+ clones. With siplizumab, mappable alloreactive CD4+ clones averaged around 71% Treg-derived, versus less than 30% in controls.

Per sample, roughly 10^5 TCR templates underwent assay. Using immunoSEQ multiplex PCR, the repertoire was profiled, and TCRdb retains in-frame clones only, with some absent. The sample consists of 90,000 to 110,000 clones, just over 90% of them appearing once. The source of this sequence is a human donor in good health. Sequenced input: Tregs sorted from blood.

CDR3 amino acids: CASSLTAGTGLIGGELFF. DNA of the CDR3: TGTGCCAGCAGCTTAACTGCCGGGACAGGGCTTATTGGCGGGGAGCTGTTTTTT. The chain couples TRBV11-3 to TRBJ2-2; 9 nucleotides match TRBD1. The germline V gene encodes CDR1 SGHNT and CDR2 YENEEA. The V gene end was trimmed by 2 bases and the J gene end by 7 bases; junction bases not matched to a gene: 14. The CDR3 spans 18 residues.